Sample share makes the clone carrying this T cell receptor (beta chain) medium-sized (0.01 to 0.1%). Its antigen is not identified. Clones were sequenced by immunoSEQ multiplex PCR, and TCRdb holds only the in-frame ones, with some missing. The repertoire holds about 44,000 clones, with 80% as singletons. The data were obtained in a study of OX40 agonist ivuxolimab in advanced cancers. About the research overall: Partial responses were seen in three patients, one with hepatocellular carcinoma and two with cutaneous melanoma. Study-level results: What antigens the expanded peripheral T cells recognized was never established. In the 0.1 to 3.0 mg/kg range, CD4+ and CD8+ blood T cells had expanded clonally by week 6.

V trimming: 1 base; J trimming: 2 bases; junction bases outside the gene matches: 8. The germline V gene has CDR1 SGHVS and CDR2 FQNEAQ. The CDR3 runs 16 residues. The TCR comes from an adult with an advanced solid tumor such as melanoma, head and neck, liver or kidney cancer. The chain has TRBV7-8 and TRBJ2-7, with 7 bases fitting TRBD2. Sequenced material: CD4+ or CD8+ T cells sorted from blood, taken in a trial of the OX40 agonist ivuxolimab. The CDR3 here is CASSLGSSSGTYEQYF. The CDR3 region has the DNA TGTGCCAGCAGCTTAGGAAGTTCTAGCGGAACCTACGAGCAGTACTTC.